These 17 T cell receptor beta chains were sequenced from one sample in a study of vaccination and CD4 T cells after COVID-19. At the Johns Hopkins FTIC core, DNA taken from cultured CD4+ T cells was sequenced by way of the Oncomine TCR Beta short-read assay. Via MiXCR, TCRdb re-called the PCR reads, giving one row per CDR3 protein. Among 7,500 to 10,000 distinct CDR3 sequences listed, nearly 20% were seen once. What these receptors recognize is not known. As to treatment: roughly 11-day PBMC culture with coronavirus spike peptide pools or control peptides (ViraFEST assay). The starting material was CD4+ T cells from blood, cultured in vitro, obtained after SARS-CoV-2 vaccination. These receptors all stem from a human donor who had recovered from COVID-19.

This chain links TRBV7-2 with TRBJ2-3; D is unclear. V lost 8 bases, J lost 6 bases, and 12 bases lay in between. CDR1 and CDR2 from the germline V gene are SGHTA and FQGNSA. The CDR3 totals 12 residues. The CDR3 DNA is TGTGCCAGCGGCCCGTATACGGATACGCAGTATTTT. Its protein is CASGPYTDTQYF.

The chain recombines TRBV7-9 with TRBJ2-1; 7 bases are shared with TRBD2. This CDR3 contains 15 residues. Trimming at V came to 4 bases and at J to 6 bases, leaving 9 bases not matched to a gene. Germline CDR1 reads SEHNR; CDR2 reads FQNEAQ (reference sequence). DNA for the CDR3: TGTGCCAGCAGCTCCTGGACTAGAGTGGCCAATGAGCAGTTCTTC. It codes for CASSSWTRVANEQFF.

This clonotype is medium-sized (0.01 to 0.1%) by share. The chain is built from TRBV7-2 and TRBJ2-7; tentative D call: TRBD2 (6 bases). The CDR3 extends over 13 amino acids. The germline V and J ends were trimmed by 1 base and 2 bases, with 6 bases remaining between them. Germline loops: CDR1 SGHTA, CDR2 FQGNSA. The CDR3 DNA sequence: TGTGCCAGCAGCTTAGGACTAGCCTACGAGCAGTACTTC. Translation: CASSLGLAYEQYF. Looking up the rest from reference TRBV7-2 and TRBJ2-7 gives the full variable domain: GAGVSQSPSNKVTEKGKDVELRCDPISGHTALYWYRQSLGQGLEFLIYFQGNSAPDKSGLPSDRFSAERTGGSVSTLTIQRTQQEDSAVYLCASSLGLAYEQYFGPGTRLTVT.

This clonotype was seen a handful of times. V gene TRBV20-1 combines with J gene TRBJ2-7; TRBD2 is a possible D gene (6 bases). The V gene's germline CDR1 is DFQATT and CDR2 SNEGSKA (reference sequence). V dropped 6 bases and J dropped 2 bases, with 20 bases sitting between them. The CDR3 spans 15 residues. CDR3 sequence reads: CSASYRAGSTYEQYF. The CDR3 bases are TGCAGTGCCTCTTACCGGGCGGGAAGTACCTACGAGCAGTACTTC.

This clonotype rates as medium-sized. The chain combines TRBV7-9 with TRBJ1-2; 8 bases map to TRBD1. V was clipped by 4 bases and J by 2 bases; unmatched bases: 6. The CDR3 totals 15 residues. Germline loops: CDR1 SEHNR, CDR2 FQNEAQ (reference sequence). The CDR3 sequence: CASSSRNRGNYGYTF. The CDR3 DNA reads as TGTGCCAGCAGCTCCAGAAACAGGGGGAACTATGGCTACACCTTC.

The chain recombines TRBV18 with TRBJ2-7; D may be TRBD1 (5 bases). Germline CDR1 is KGHSH and CDR2 is LQKENI. The CDR3 loop spans 14 amino acids. The ends were cut back, 6 bases at V and 2 bases at J, with 14 bases in the middle. CDR3 coding DNA: TGTGCCAGCTCGCACTCAGGGTCCCCCTACGAGCAGTACTTC. Its translation: CASSHSGSPYEQYF.

By sample fraction, this clonotype is medium-sized. The chain uses TRBV6-1 and TRBJ1-2; D remains unclear. Germline V gives CDR1 MNHNS, CDR2 SASEGT. V lost 7 bases and J 3 bases, leaving 9 bases between the germline ends. CDR3 length: 12 residues. CDR3 residues: CASMRGDYGYTF. The DNA of the CDR3 is TGTGCCAGCATGCGGGGTGACTATGGCTACACCTTC.

The chain is built from TRBV27 and TRBJ1-5, with D maybe TRBD1 (6 bases). The CDR3 has 16 amino acids. Trimming removed 2 bases from V and 11 bases from J, with 22 bases in between. CDR1 and CDR2 (germline): MNHEY, SMNVEV (reference sequence). The CDR3 DNA reads as TGTGCCAGCAGTTTAAGGGGGGCCCCGGGGGATTTGACCCAGCATTTT. Protein: CASSLRGAPGDLTQHF.

The J gene is TRBJ2-2, the V gene TRBV6-1; 15 positions match TRBD2. From germline, CDR1 is MNHNS and CDR2 SASEGT. J gave up 7 bases and V 6 bases, and 9 bases lay outside the gene matches. This CDR3 has 17 amino acids. The CDR3 spells CASSPGLAGGRGGELFF. The CDR3 bases are TGTGCCAGCAGCCCCGGACTAGCGGGGGGGCGGGGCGGGGAGCTGTTTTTT.

The chain has TRBV11-2 and TRBJ1-2; D unresolved. The V gene lost 5 bases and the J gene lost 5 bases, with 12 bases spanning the gap. Germline assignment: CDR1 SGHAT and CDR2 FQNNGV. The CDR3 spans 13 residues. The CDR3: CASSRSGDYGYTF. CDR3 coding DNA: TGTGCCAGCAGCCGCAGTGGAGATTATGGCTACACCTTC. The full variable domain, with the rest looked up from reference TRBV11-2 and TRBJ1-2, is EAGVAQSPRYKIIEKRQSVAFWCNPISGHATLYWYQQILGQGPKLLIQFQNNGVVDDSQLPKDRFSAERLKGVDSTLKIQPAKLEDSAVYLCASSRSGDYGYTFGSGTRLTVV.

This clonotype was found many times. The V gene is TRBV7-9, the J gene TRBJ1-1; TRBD1 matches at 7 bases. This CDR3 contains 15 residues. The V gene end was trimmed by 3 bases and the J gene end by 4 bases; junction bases not matched to a gene: 8. Germline V lookup: CDR1 SEHNR, CDR2 FQNEAQ (reference sequence). The CDR3 nucleotides are TGTGCCAGCAGCTTGACAGGGTTGGGGTCCACTGAAGCTTTCTTT. Its protein is CASSLTGLGSTEAFF.

The chain combines TRBV19 with TRBJ1-5; TRBD1 might be the D (5 bases). The CDR3 is made up of 13 amino acids. CDR1 is LNHDA and CDR2 is SQIVND in the germline V gene (reference sequence). Trimming left V 7 bases short and J 5 bases short, with 12 bases between. The CDR3 spells CASKPGLYQPQHF. CDR3 coding DNA: TGTGCCAGTAAGCCGGGGCTTTATCAGCCCCAGCATTTT.

This sequence joins TRBV28 and TRBJ1-2; 7 bases map to TRBD1. V trimming: 6 bases; J trimming: 2 bases; junction bases outside the gene matches: 9. Germline V gene sequence: CDR1 MDHEN, CDR2 SYDVKM. The CDR3 totals 15 residues. CDR3 sequence reads: CASRPTQGQNYGYTF. CDR3 DNA sequence: TGTGCCAGCAGACCTACACAGGGACAGAACTATGGCTACACCTTC.

This chain links TRBV18 with TRBJ2-7; no firm D call. V was trimmed by 6 bases and J by 4 bases, leaving 13 bases between them. This CDR3 contains 13 residues. Germline V gives CDR1 KGHSH, CDR2 LQKENI. CDR3 coding DNA: TGTGCCAGCTCGTCGGACCGACAATACGAGCAGTACTTC. Encoded protein: CASSSDRQYEQYF.

The chain recombines TRBV4-3 with TRBJ1-1, with a weak D call TRBD1 (5 bases). Deletions cut 0 bases from V and 4 bases from J, with 12 bases between. This CDR3 is 15 amino acids long. CDR1 is LGHNA, CDR2 YSLEER, per germline. For the CDR3, the DNA is TGCGCCAGCAGCCAAGATCGTGGCAGGGTCACTGAAGCTTTCTTT. Its protein product is CASSQDRGRVTEAFF.

This clonotype was seen a handful of times. This chain connects TRBV5-1 to TRBJ2-5; a weak D match, TRBD1 (6 bases). Germline lookup yields CDR1 SGHRS and CDR2 YFSETQ. V shed 4 bases and J shed 1 base, with 14 bases lying between them. The CDR3 has 15 residues. CDR3 in amino acids: CASSPWAGAQETQYF. The CDR3 region has the DNA TGCGCCAGCAGCCCGTGGGCAGGGGCCCAAGAGACCCAGTACTTC.

This chain uses TRBV5-1 with TRBJ1-1; TRBD1 is a possible D gene (5 bases). V was cut by 1 base and J by 7 bases, with 8 bases left in between. Germline V gene lookup returns CDR1 SGHRS and CDR2 YFSETQ. There are 12 residues in the CDR3. The CDR3 region is CASSLMQGEAFF. DNA of the CDR3: TGCGCCAGCAGCTTGATGCAGGGTGAAGCTTTCTTT.